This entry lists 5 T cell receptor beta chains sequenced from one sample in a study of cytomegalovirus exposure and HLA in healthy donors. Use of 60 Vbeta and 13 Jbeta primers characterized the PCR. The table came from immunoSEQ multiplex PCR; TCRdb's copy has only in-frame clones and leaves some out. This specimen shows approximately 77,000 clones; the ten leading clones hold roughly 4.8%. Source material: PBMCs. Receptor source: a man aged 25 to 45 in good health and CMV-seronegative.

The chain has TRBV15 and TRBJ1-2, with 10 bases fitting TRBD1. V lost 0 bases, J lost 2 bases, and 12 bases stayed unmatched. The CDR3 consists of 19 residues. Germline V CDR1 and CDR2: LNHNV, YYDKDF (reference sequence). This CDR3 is CATSRDLRGQGRGNYGYTF. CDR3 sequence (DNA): TGTGCCACCAGCAGAGATTTGAGGGGACAGGGGCGGGGGAACTATGGCTACACCTTC.

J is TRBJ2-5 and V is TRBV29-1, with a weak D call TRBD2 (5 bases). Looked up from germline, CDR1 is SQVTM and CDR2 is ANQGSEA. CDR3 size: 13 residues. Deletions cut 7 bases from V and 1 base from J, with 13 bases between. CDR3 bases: TGCAGCGGAGGCGGGCTAGCCCAAGAGACCCAGTACTTC. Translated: CSGGGLAQETQYF. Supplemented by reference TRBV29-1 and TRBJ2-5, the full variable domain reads SAVISQKPSRDICQRGTSLTIQCQVDSQVTMMFWYRQQPGQSLTLIATANQGSEATYESGFVIDKFPISRPNLTFSTLTVSNMSPEDSSIYLCSGGGLAQETQYFGPGTRLLVL.

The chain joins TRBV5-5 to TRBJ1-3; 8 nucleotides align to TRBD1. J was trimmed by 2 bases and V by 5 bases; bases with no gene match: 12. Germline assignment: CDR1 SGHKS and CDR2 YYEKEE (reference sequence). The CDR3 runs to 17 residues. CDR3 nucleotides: TGTGCCAGCAGGCCACTCACTGCGACAGGGGCTGGAAACACCATATATTTT. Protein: CASRPLTATGAGNTIYF.

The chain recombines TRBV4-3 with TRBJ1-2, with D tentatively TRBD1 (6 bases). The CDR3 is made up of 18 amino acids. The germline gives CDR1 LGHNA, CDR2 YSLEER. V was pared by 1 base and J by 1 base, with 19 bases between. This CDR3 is CASSQAPGVRGYNYGYTF. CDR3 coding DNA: TGCGCCAGCAGCCAAGCCCCTGGGGTCAGGGGCTATAACTATGGCTACACCTTC.

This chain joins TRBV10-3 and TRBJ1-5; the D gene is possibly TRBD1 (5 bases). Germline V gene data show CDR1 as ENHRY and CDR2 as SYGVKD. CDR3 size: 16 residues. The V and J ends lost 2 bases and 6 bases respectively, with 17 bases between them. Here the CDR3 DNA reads TGTGCCATCAGTGAGCACTTCTCGGGGGAGGCTCAGCCCCAGCATTTT. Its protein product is CAISEHFSGEAQPQHF.